The 25 T cell receptor beta chains given below trace back to one sample, sequenced in a study of control samples from healthy donors and cancer patients. Measured with immunoSEQ multiplex PCR; TCRdb has only the in-frame clones, and not every one. The profile shows about 120,000 clones, approximately 87% of them singletons. The sequenced sample consisted of blood. The origin of the receptors is a man under 40 in good health.

V gene TRBV3-1 (or the pseudogene TRBV3-2) combines with J gene TRBJ2-5, with D tentatively TRBD1 (5 bases). The CDR3 has 13 residues. CDR1 is LGHDT and CDR2 is YNNKEL in the germline V gene (reference sequence). V was shortened by 4 bases and J by 4 bases, with 10 bases between the two germline ends. CDR3 amino acids: CASSRQGGETQYF. CDR3 sequence (DNA): TGTGCCAGCAGCCGCCAGGGCGGAGAGACCCAGTACTTC.

This clone is a singleton in its sample. The J gene is TRBJ2-1, the V gene TRBV5-4, with D perhaps being TRBD1 or TRBD2 (5 bases each). Trimming pared 4 bases from V and 8 bases from J, leaving 19 bases between. CDR3 size: 15 residues. CDR1 is SGHNT and CDR2 is YYREEE in the germline V gene (reference sequence). The CDR3 protein is CASSRESGLGDEQFF. CDR3 coding DNA: TGTGCCAGCAGCCGCGAAAGCGGCCTAGGGGATGAGCAGTTCTTC. Variable domain in full (rest from reference TRBV5-4 and TRBJ2-1): ETGVTQSPTHLIKTRGQQVTLRCSSQSGHNTVSWYQQALGQGPQFIFQYYREEENGRGNFPPRFSGLQFPNYSSELNVNALELDDSALYLCASSRESGLGDEQFFGPGTRLTVL.

This clone qualifies as medium-sized. The V and J genes are TRBV7-3 and TRBJ2-5; 7 nucleotides match TRBD1. Germline lookup yields CDR1 SGHTA and CDR2 FQGTGA. The CDR3 length is 16 residues. The V gene end was trimmed by 5 bases and the J gene end by 2 bases; junction bases not matched to a gene: 11. CDR3 nucleotides: TGTGCCAGCAGCAGAACCGGGACAGCGTTACAAGAGACCCAGTACTTC. Translating it yields CASSRTGTALQETQYF.

This rearrangement joins TRBV27 to TRBJ1-1; D uncertain. Deletions cut 11 bases from V and 5 bases from J, with 12 bases between. The CDR3 has 11 amino acids. CDR1 is MNHEY, CDR2 SMNVEV, per germline (reference sequence). This chain's CDR3 is CASKRGTEAFF. DNA for the CDR3: TGTGCCTCTAAGCGGGGAACTGAAGCTTTCTTT.

The V and J genes are TRBV6-2 or TRBV6-3 and TRBJ2-3; no clear D. The length of the CDR3 is 13 residues. Between the trimmed V and J ends, which lost 6 bases and 2 bases, there was a span of 9 bases. Germline lookup yields CDR1 MNHEY and CDR2 SVGEGT. CDR3 sequence (DNA): TGTGCCAGCAGCCACTATACCACAGATACGCAGTATTTT. It yields the protein CASSHYTTDTQYF.

The chain employs TRBV7-2 and TRBJ1-2, with 10 positions matching TRBD1. The V and J ends lost 5 bases and 8 bases, in that order; junction bases with no gene match: 8. The germline V gene encodes CDR1 SGHTA and CDR2 FQGNSA. The CDR3 is 14 residues long. This CDR3 reads CASSPDRGPRGYTF. The CDR3 nucleotides read TGTGCCAGCAGCCCAGACAGGGGGCCAAGGGGCTACACCTTC.

The chain is built from TRBV29-1 and TRBJ1-2; D unclear. Germline loops: CDR1 SQVTM, CDR2 ANQGSEA. The CDR3 contains 11 residues. The V end lost 0 bases, the J end lost 5 bases, and 4 bases lay between the germline ends. The CDR3 bases are TGCAGCGTTGAAGAGTCTTATGGCTACACCTTC. Protein sequence: CSVEESYGYTF.

The rearrangement uses TRBV2 and TRBJ1-4; 7 nucleotides agree with TRBD1. With 6 bases clipped from V and 8 bases from J, the junction kept 6 bases outside the gene matches. There are 13 residues in the CDR3. Germline V gene lookup returns CDR1 SNHLY and CDR2 FYNNEI. CDR3 sequence: CASSQGVKEKLFF. In DNA form, the CDR3 reads TGTGCCAGCAGCCAGGGGGTTAAGGAAAAACTGTTTTTT.

Only one count was recorded for this clone. The chain recombines TRBV5-1 with TRBJ1-1; tentatively, D is TRBD1 (6 bases). The CDR3 covers 15 residues. The germline V and J ends were trimmed by 0 bases and 3 bases, with 12 bases remaining between them. The germline V gene has CDR1 SGHRS and CDR2 YFSETQ. CDR3 sequence (DNA): TGCGCCAGCAGCTTGGACGGCAGGGGCTACACTGAAGCTTTCTTT. Translated: CASSLDGRGYTEAFF.

The table lists this clone with a count of one. This chain joins TRBV11-3 and TRBJ2-5; 12 nucleotides match TRBD1. Germline CDR1 and CDR2: SGHNT and YENEEA. The CDR3 has 16 residues. Unmatched junction bases numbered 9, after V lost 5 bases and J lost 5 bases. The CDR3 is CASSHPGQGARETQYF. CDR3 nucleotide sequence: TGTGCCAGCAGCCATCCGGGACAGGGGGCGCGGGAGACCCAGTACTTC.

CDR3 in amino acids: CASSGLSGGVGEQFF. In DNA, the CDR3 is TGTGCCAGCAGTGGTTTGAGCGGGGGCGTTGGTGAGCAGTTCTTC. The chain is built from TRBV2 and TRBJ2-1, with 8 bases aligning to TRBD2. Germline V gene sequence: CDR1 SNHLY, CDR2 FYNNEI. The CDR3 extends over 15 amino acids. V shed 4 bases, J shed 9 bases, and the junction held 11 bases outside the gene matches.

The rearrangement joins TRBV10-3 to TRBJ1-1, with D perhaps matching TRBD1 (5 bases). Germline assignment: CDR1 ENHRY and CDR2 SYGVKD. CDR3 size: 15 residues. V shed 0 bases and J shed 2 bases, with 10 bases lying between them. CDR3 coding DNA: TGTGCCATCAGTGAGTCGAGGGGAAGCAACACTGAAGCTTTCTTT. It encodes CAISESRGSNTEAFF.

The rearrangement links TRBV4-1 to TRBJ1-2; 8 bases agree with TRBD1. The CDR3 runs 14 residues. Germline trimming cut 4 bases from V and 6 bases from J; bases unmatched to any gene: 7. Germline V lookup: CDR1 MGHRA, CDR2 YSYEKL. Here the CDR3 DNA reads TGCGCCAGCAGCCCCCCGGACAGGGCGAATGGCTACACCTTC. It yields the protein CASSPPDRANGYTF.

The genes are TRBV28 and TRBJ1-4; perhaps TRBD1 as D (5 bases). V lost 7 bases, J lost 4 bases, and 16 bases lay in between. CDR1 and CDR2 (germline): MDHEN, SYDVKM. There are 15 residues in the CDR3. CDR3 region: CASTQGGSLNEKLFF. In nucleotides, the CDR3 is TGTGCCAGCACCCAGGGAGGCAGCCTTAATGAAAAACTGTTTTTT.

The V gene is TRBV28, the J gene TRBJ1-5; the D is unclear. CDR3 length: 12 residues. Germline-derived CDR1 and CDR2 are MDHEN and SYDVKM. Trimming took 2 bases from V and 7 from J, leaving 6 bases between them. The CDR3, as DNA: TGTGCCAGCAGTTTAAAGGTACAGCCCCAGCATTTT. As protein: CASSLKVQPQHF.

The J gene is TRBJ1-1, the V gene TRBV19; possibly TRBD1 for D (5 bases). The CDR3 is 12 residues long. With 5 bases removed from V and 6 bases from J, the gap between germline ends came to 10 bases. CDR1 is LNHDA and CDR2 is SQIVND in the germline V gene (reference sequence). DNA of the CDR3: TGTGCCAGTAGTCTGGGACTGGCTGAAGCTTTCTTT. It codes for CASSLGLAEAFF.

In regard to this clone: Distinct nucleotide sequences in the sample also encode this CDR3. This rearrangement joins TRBV2 to TRBJ1-3; D unclear. V gave up 1 base and J gave up 2 bases, with 6 bases separating them. The CDR3 runs 14 residues. Looked up from germline, CDR1 is SNHLY and CDR2 is FYNNEI. CDR3 amino acids: CASSEDRAGNTIYF. CDR3 nucleotides: TGTGCCAGCAGTGAAGACCGTGCTGGAAACACCATATATTTT.

The CDR3 nucleotides read TGTGCCAGCAGCTCCGAAGGAGGGTATGGCTACACCTTC. It translates to CASSSEGGYGYTF. The rearrangement uses TRBV13 and TRBJ1-2; D is unclear. V was cut by 4 bases and J by 5 bases, with 11 bases left in between. CDR3 length equals 13 residues. Looked up from germline, CDR1 is PRHDT and CDR2 is FYEKMQ (reference sequence).

This rearrangement joins TRBV27 to TRBJ1-2; D unresolved. The germline V gene encodes CDR1 MNHEY and CDR2 SMNVEV (reference sequence). V shed 7 bases and J shed 1 base, with 13 bases lying between them. This CDR3 has 14 residues. The CDR3 here is CASKARMGNYGYTF. In DNA, the CDR3 is TGTGCCAGCAAGGCCCGGATGGGTAACTATGGCTACACCTTC.

The CDR3, as DNA: TGTGCCAGCAGCTCAGGGACTAGCGGGTGGCCCACTGGGGCCAACGTCCTGACTTTC. Translated: CASSSGTSGWPTGANVLTF. The rearrangement uses TRBV11-2 and TRBJ2-6; 12 bases fit TRBD2. CDR1 is SGHAT and CDR2 is FQNNGV in the germline V gene. The CDR3 covers 19 residues. Trimming at V came to 4 bases and at J to 2 bases, leaving 9 bases not matched to a gene.

The gene calls are TRBV10-3 and TRBJ1-1; the D gene is possibly TRBD1 (6 bases). Looked up from germline, CDR1 is ENHRY and CDR2 is SYGVKD. Trimming took off 6 bases at V and 4 bases at J, with 12 bases between the two ends. The CDR3 contains 13 residues. The DNA for the CDR3 is TGTGCCATCAGGAATTCGGGGGCCACTGAAGCTTTCTTT. Amino acids: CAIRNSGATEAFF.

This clone has a single count. The same CDR3 is also encoded by other DNA sequences in this sample. The chain links TRBV4-1 to TRBJ1-6; D is unresolved. The germline V gene encodes CDR1 MGHRA and CDR2 YSYEKL. The V end was cut by 1 base, the J end by 5 bases, with 6 bases between. The CDR3 sequence is 14 residues long. CDR3 residues: CASSQGGNNSPLHF. CDR3 nucleotide sequence: TGCGCCAGCAGCCAAGGGGGTAATAATTCACCCCTCCACTTT.

The CDR3: CASSLGGPEGNQPQHF. The CDR3 bases are TGTGCCAGCAGCTTAGGGGGACCGGAGGGTAATCAGCCCCAGCATTTT. This chain connects TRBV7-6 to TRBJ1-5; D may be TRBD1 (5 bases). The CDR3 has 16 residues. V lost 1 base, J lost 4 bases, and 14 bases lay in between. Germline V gene sequence: CDR1 SGHVS, CDR2 FNYEAQ.

The chain couples TRBV5-1 to TRBJ1-1; 8 nucleotides line up with TRBD1. Germline loops: CDR1 SGHRS, CDR2 YFSETQ. After removal of 5 bases from V and 4 bases from J, the junction contained 7 bases not matched to a gene. The CDR3 extends over 14 amino acids. CDR3 in DNA: TGCGCCAGCAGTTTAGACAGGGGTACCACTGAAGCTTTCTTT. Its protein product is CASSLDRGTTEAFF.

V is TRBV24-1 and J is TRBJ1-5; TRBD1 matches at 7 bases. This CDR3 region has 15 residues. CDR1 is KGHDR and CDR2 is SFDVKD in the germline V gene. The trim removed 6 bases at V and 3 bases at J, leaving 7 bases unmatched. The CDR3 DNA reads as TGTGCCACCAGTTCGAGACAGGGAGACAATCAGCCCCAGCATTTT. Translated: CATSSRQGDNQPQHF.